This T cell receptor (beta chain) stems from a study of T cells after yellow fever vaccination. Study results and limitations: Contaminating bulk clonotypes could be abundant in FACS-sorted repertoires.

TCRdb re-called the 5' RACE reads through MiXCR, storing one row per CDR3 protein. The data contain approximately 160,000 distinct CDR3 sequences, 5.5% to 8% of them singletons. Note on this clonotype: As yet, its antigen is unknown.

Looked up from germline, CDR1 is SEHNR and CDR2 is FQNEAQ (reference sequence). CDR3 size: 17 residues. V gave up 2 bases and J gave up 4 bases, with 18 bases separating them. The rearrangement links TRBV7-9 to TRBJ1-3, with D unresolved. The specimen was CD4+ T cells sorted from PBMCs, collected on the day of the first yellow fever vaccination. The source of this sequence is a man younger than 30 who received the YFV17D yellow fever vaccine. CDR3: CASSLKITHGLGNTIYF. The CDR3 DNA follows: TGTGCCAGCAGCTTAAAAATAACCCATGGACTGGGAAACACCATATATTTT.